This entry describes one TCR beta chain. The antigen is unknown. Germline V lookup: CDR1 MNHNS, CDR2 SASEGT. V was pared by 0 bases and J by 4 bases, with 2 bases between. The CDR3 runs 12 residues. The entry originates in a study of beta chain features in type 1 diabetes. Study-wide results and limits: There were fewer insertions and more deletions at the VDJ junctions of type 1 diabetes patients. Across patients, naive, central memory and Treg TCRB repertoires exhibited apparently greater similarity than was observed across healthy donors. Significant though moderate, a shortening of TCRB CDR3s appeared in all four CD4+ subsets of Type 1 diabetes patients.

Investigators reverse transcribed all isolated RNA, so they sequenced expressed TCRB transcripts. An average around 3.3 million reads came from naive, central memory and regulatory T cell samples. The assay was immunoSEQ multiplex PCR, and TCRdb's table has in-frame clones only and misses some. The sample carries more than 120,000 clones, about 12% recorded once. Over 95% purity was reached by all sorted populations. Sequencing used central memory CD4+ T cells from blood. The genes are TRBV6-1 and TRBJ2-3; D uncertain. This receptor was taken from a man younger than 35 with type 1 diabetes. CDR3 DNA sequence: TGTGCCAGCAGTGAAGCGCCAGATACGCAGTATTTT. Protein product: CASSEAPDTQYF.